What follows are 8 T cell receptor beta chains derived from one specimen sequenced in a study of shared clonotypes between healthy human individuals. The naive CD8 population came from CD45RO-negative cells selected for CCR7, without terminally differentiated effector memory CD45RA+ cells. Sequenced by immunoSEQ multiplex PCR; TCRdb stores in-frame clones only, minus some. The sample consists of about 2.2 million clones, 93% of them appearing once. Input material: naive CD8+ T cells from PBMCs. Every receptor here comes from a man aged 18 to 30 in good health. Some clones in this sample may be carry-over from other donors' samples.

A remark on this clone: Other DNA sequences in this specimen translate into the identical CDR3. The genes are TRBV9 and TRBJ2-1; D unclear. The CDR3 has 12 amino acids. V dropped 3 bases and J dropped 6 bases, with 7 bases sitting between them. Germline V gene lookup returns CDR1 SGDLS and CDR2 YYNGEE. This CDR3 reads CASSARSNEQFF. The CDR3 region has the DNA TGTGCCAGCAGCGCTAGGAGCAATGAGCAGTTCTTC.

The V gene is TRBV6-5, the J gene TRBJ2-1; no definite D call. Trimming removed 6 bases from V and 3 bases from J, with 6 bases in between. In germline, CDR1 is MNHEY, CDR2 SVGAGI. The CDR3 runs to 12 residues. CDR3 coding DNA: TGTGCCAGCAGCCTCGACTACAATGAGCAGTTCTTC. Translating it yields CASSLDYNEQFF.

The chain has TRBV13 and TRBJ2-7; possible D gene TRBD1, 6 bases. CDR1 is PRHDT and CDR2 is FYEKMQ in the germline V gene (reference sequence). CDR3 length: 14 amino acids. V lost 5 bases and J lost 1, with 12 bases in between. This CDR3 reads CASSDPGESYEQYF. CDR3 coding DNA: TGTGCCAGCAGCGATCCAGGGGAATCCTACGAGCAGTACTTC.

CDR3 DNA sequence: TGTGCCACTAGGGGGGGCGGCTTCAATGAGCAGTTCTTC. Protein: CATRGGGFNEQFF. This chain uses TRBV27 with TRBJ2-1; tentatively, D is TRBD2 (7 bases). Trimming stripped 10 bases from V and 6 bases from J, with 16 bases between. The CDR3 is 13 amino acids. Germline CDR1 and CDR2: MNHEY and SMNVEV (reference sequence).

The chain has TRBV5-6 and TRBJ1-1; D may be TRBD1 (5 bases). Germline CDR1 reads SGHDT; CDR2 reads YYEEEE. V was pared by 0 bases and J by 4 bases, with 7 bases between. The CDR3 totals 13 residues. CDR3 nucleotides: TGTGCCAGCAGCTTGGGACAGTTCACTGAAGCTTTCTTT. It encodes CASSLGQFTEAFF.

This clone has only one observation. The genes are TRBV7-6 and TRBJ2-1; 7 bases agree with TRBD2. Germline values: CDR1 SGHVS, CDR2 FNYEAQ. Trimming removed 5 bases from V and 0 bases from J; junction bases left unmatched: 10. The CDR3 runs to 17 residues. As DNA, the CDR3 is TGTGCCAGCAGCCTGGTGGGGGGGAGGGCCTCCTACAATGAGCAGTTCTTC. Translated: CASSLVGGRASYNEQFF.

DNA for the CDR3: TGCAGCGTTCCGGATTTGAATGAGCAGTTCTTC. This encodes CSVPDLNEQFF. The chain couples TRBV29-1 to TRBJ2-1; D gene ambiguous. The CDR3 runs 11 residues. The V gene lost 5 bases and the J gene lost 7 bases, with 9 bases spanning the gap. Germline CDR1 reads SQVTM; CDR2 reads ANQGSEA.

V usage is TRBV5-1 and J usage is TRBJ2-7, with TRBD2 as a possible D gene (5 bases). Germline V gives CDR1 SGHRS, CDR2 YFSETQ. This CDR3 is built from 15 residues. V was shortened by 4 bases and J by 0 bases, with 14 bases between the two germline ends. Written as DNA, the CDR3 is TGCGCCAGCAGCCACGGGGAATTTAGCTCCTACGAGCAGTACTTC. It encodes CASSHGEFSSYEQYF.